A single sample is the source of the 21 T cell receptor beta chains below, sequenced in a study of tumour-infiltrating T cells in Burkitt lymphoma. Method: immunoSEQ multiplex PCR; TCRdb's copy keeps in-frame clones and lacks some. The table has 6,400 or so clones, 85% seen once. The sequenced sample was tumor tissue. These TCRs come from a human donor with Burkitt lymphoma.

CDR3 amino acids: CASSLGLTLTDENIQYF. As DNA, the CDR3 is TGTGCCAGCAGCTTGGGACTGACGCTAACAGACGAAAACATTCAGTACTTC. The rearrangement joins TRBV5-6 to TRBJ2-4; D is uncertain. CDR1 and CDR2 (germline): SGHDT, YYEEEE. The CDR3 contains 17 residues. With 0 bases removed from V and 5 bases from J, the gap between germline ends came to 18 bases.

The chain is built from TRBV19 and TRBJ1-1, with TRBD1 as a possible D gene (6 bases). CDR3 length: 14 amino acids. Germline-derived CDR1 and CDR2 are LNHDA and SQIVND (reference sequence). The V gene lost 3 bases and the J gene lost 4 bases, with 12 bases spanning the gap. CDR3 region: CASSMGGRGTEAFF. CDR3 bases: TGTGCCAGTAGTATGGGGGGGCGAGGCACTGAAGCTTTCTTT.

The V call is TRBV5-1, the J call TRBJ2-7; 7 nucleotides match TRBD2. The CDR3 loop spans 14 amino acids. The germline CDR1 and CDR2 sequences are SGHRS and YFSETQ. The V gene end was trimmed by 4 bases and the J gene end by 5 bases; junction bases not matched to a gene: 9. DNA for the CDR3: TGCGCCAGCAGCCCCTCGAGCGGGATACACGAGCAGTACTTC. As protein: CASSPSSGIHEQYF.

The CDR3 DNA reads TGTGCCAGCACGGGACGCGCTTACGAGCAGTACTTC. This encodes CASTGRAYEQYF. V gene TRBV28 combines with J gene TRBJ2-7, with D perhaps assigned TRBD1 or TRBD2 (5 bases each). The V gene lost 7 bases and the J gene lost 4 bases, with 11 bases spanning the gap. This CDR3 region has 12 residues. Per the germline V gene, CDR1 is MDHEN and CDR2 is SYDVKM.

J is TRBJ2-7 and V is TRBV5-1, with D unresolved. Germline CDR1 SGHRS, CDR2 YFSETQ. Deletions cut 6 bases from V and 3 bases from J, with 7 bases between. This CDR3 has 11 residues. CDR3 coding DNA: TGCGCCAGCAACTTCGGCTACGAGCAGTACTTC. It specifies CASNFGYEQYF.

This chain connects TRBV13 to TRBJ2-7; possibly TRBD1 for D (6 bases). Germline V gene data show CDR1 as PRHDT and CDR2 as FYEKMQ (reference sequence). The CDR3 runs to 14 residues. V lost 1 base and J 3 bases, leaving 10 bases between the germline ends. The chain's CDR3 is CASSLEADSYEQYF. The CDR3 coding sequence is TGTGCCAGCAGCTTAGAGGCGGACAGCTACGAGCAGTACTTC.

The gene calls are TRBV5-5 and TRBJ1-4; TRBD1 agrees at 8 bases. V lost 0 bases, J lost 4 bases, and 2 bases stayed unmatched. Germline loops: CDR1 SGHKS, CDR2 YYEKEE (reference sequence). CDR3 length: 15 amino acids. The CDR3 region is CASSLEGQDNEKLFF. The CDR3 nucleotides are TGTGCCAGCAGCTTGGAGGGACAGGATAATGAAAAACTGTTTTTT.

The chain couples TRBV5-1 to TRBJ2-1; D is possibly TRBD1 or TRBD2 (5 bases each). Germline assignment: CDR1 SGHRS and CDR2 YFSETQ. Between the trimmed V and J ends, which lost 3 bases and 0 bases, there was a span of 13 bases. This CDR3 has 16 amino acids. The chain's CDR3 is CASSWDGFSSYNEQFF. In nucleotides, the CDR3 is TGCGCCAGCAGCTGGGACGGATTCAGCTCCTACAATGAGCAGTTCTTC.

The chain recombines TRBV7-6 with TRBJ2-7; 8 bases match TRBD1. The CDR3 loop spans 15 amino acids. The germline V gene has CDR1 SGHVS and CDR2 FNYEAQ. V gave up 1 base and J gave up 0 bases; unmatched junction bases: 2. The CDR3 here is CASSLGQGSSYEQYF. CDR3 DNA: TGTGCCAGCAGCTTAGGACAGGGGAGCTCCTACGAGCAGTACTTC.

This sequence joins TRBV7-6 and TRBJ2-1; D is tentatively TRBD1 or TRBD2 (5 bases each). Germline V CDR1 and CDR2: SGHVS, FNYEAQ. The CDR3 runs 13 residues. V gave up 7 bases and J gave up 7 bases, with 14 bases separating them. The CDR3 protein is CASMGDGWNEQFF. For the CDR3, the DNA is TGTGCCAGCATGGGGGATGGCTGGAATGAGCAGTTCTTC.

The chain employs TRBV19 and TRBJ2-6; D is undetermined. The CDR3 contains 14 residues. V was pared by 7 bases and J by 1 base, with 8 bases between. Germline CDR1 and CDR2: LNHDA and SQIVND (reference sequence). The CDR3 DNA is TGTGCCAGTATAAGTAGGTCTGGGGCCAACGTCCTGACTTTC. As protein: CASISRSGANVLTF.

In DNA, the CDR3 is TGCAGCGTTGACTTTAGGGACCATGAGCAGTTCTTC. This sequence encodes CSVDFRDHEQFF. The chain has TRBV29-1 and TRBJ2-1; D may correspond to TRBD1 or TRBD2 (5 bases each). Deletions cut 3 bases from V and 8 bases from J, with 11 bases between. Germline CDR1 reads SQVTM; CDR2 reads ANQGSEA. The CDR3 runs to 12 residues.

The rearrangement joins TRBV5-1 to TRBJ2-3; the D gene could be TRBD1 or TRBD2 (6 bases each). This CDR3 region has 16 residues. Germline CDR1 reads SGHRS; CDR2 reads YFSETQ. The V end lost 0 bases, the J end lost 5 bases, and 16 bases lay between the germline ends. CDR3 amino acids: CASSLAQQGGVDTQYF. DNA of the CDR3: TGCGCCAGCAGCTTGGCCCAACAGGGAGGCGTAGATACGCAGTATTTT.

This rearrangement joins TRBV2 to TRBJ2-1; 11 bases are shared with TRBD2. This CDR3 is 14 amino acids long. V shed 10 bases and J 2 bases; nucleotides not matched to a gene: 4. CDR1 SNHLY and CDR2 FYNNEI come from the germline V gene. The CDR3 sequence is CATGTSGTYNEQFF. For the CDR3, the DNA is TGTGCCACCGGGACTAGCGGCACCTACAATGAGCAGTTCTTC.

This clone appeared once. This sequence joins TRBV5-1 and TRBJ2-5; possible D gene TRBD1, 5 bases. V lost 2 bases and J 1 base, leaving 12 bases between the germline ends. The CDR3 is 15 residues long. The germline V gene encodes CDR1 SGHRS and CDR2 YFSETQ. DNA for the CDR3: TGCGCCAGCAGCTTTGACAGCCCCATCCAAGAGACCCAGTACTTC. It is translated as CASSFDSPIQETQYF.

V and J are TRBV2 and TRBJ1-1; possibly TRBD1 for D (6 bases). The ends were cut back, 6 bases at V and 0 bases at J, with 8 bases in the middle. CDR3 length: 13 amino acids. Germline lookup yields CDR1 SNHLY and CDR2 FYNNEI. This CDR3 reads CASRQGLNTEAFF. CDR3 in DNA: TGTGCCAGCAGACAGGGTTTGAACACTGAAGCTTTCTTT. Together with reference TRBV2 and TRBJ1-1, the CDR3 gives the full variable domain: EPEVTQTPSHQVTQMGQEVILRCVPISNHLYFYWYRQILGQKVEFLVSFYNNEISEKSEIFDDQFSVERPDGSNFTLKIRSTKLEDSAMYFCASRQGLNTEAFFGQGTRLTVV.

This clone was recorded only once. The chain employs TRBV7-6 and TRBJ1-6, with D tentatively TRBD1 (5 bases). V was shortened by 2 bases and J by 0 bases, with 8 bases between the two germline ends. The CDR3 is made up of 16 amino acids. Germline assignment: CDR1 SGHVS and CDR2 FNYEAQ. The CDR3 DNA follows: TGTGCCAGCAGCTTAACAGGTCCCTCCTATAATTCACCCCTCCACTTT. It encodes CASSLTGPSYNSPLHF.

This sequence joins TRBV11-2 and TRBJ2-7; 8 bases are a match to TRBD2. J was trimmed by 5 bases and V by 5 bases; bases with no gene match: 8. Germline assignment: CDR1 SGHAT and CDR2 FQNNGV. CDR3 length: 14 amino acids. The CDR3: CASSGRGAPHEQYF. CDR3 DNA: TGTGCCAGCAGCGGGCGGGGGGCCCCTCACGAGCAGTACTTC.

The chain joins TRBV28 to TRBJ1-3; D gene unclear. CDR1 MDHEN and CDR2 SYDVKM come from the germline V gene. V lost 5 bases and J 0 bases, leaving 8 bases between the germline ends. This CDR3 is built from 14 residues. The CDR3 DNA reads TGTGCCAGCAGTCCCCCATACTCTGGAAACACCATATATTTT. Translation: CASSPPYSGNTIYF. Full variable domain (remainder filled in from reference TRBV28 and TRBJ1-3): DVKVTQSSRYLVKRTGEKVFLECVQDMDHENMFWYRQDPGLGLRLIYFSYDVKMKEKGDIPEGYSVSREKKERFSLILESASTNQTSMYLCASSPPYSGNTIYFGEGSWLTVV.

Comments on this clone: The sample holds other DNA sequences that translate to the same CDR3. This chain uses TRBV9 with TRBJ2-7, with TRBD1 matching over 7 bases. The CDR3 spans 14 residues. The J segment lost 5 bases and the V segment lost 3 bases, leaving 8 bases of the junction unmatched. Germline CDR1 reads SGDLS; CDR2 reads YYNGEE. This CDR3 is CASSETGQNHEQYF. Written as DNA, the CDR3 is TGTGCCAGCAGCGAAACGGGACAGAATCACGAGCAGTACTTC.

V and J are TRBV7-9 and TRBJ1-2, with D tentatively TRBD1 (5 bases). Trimming took 4 bases from V and 8 from J, leaving 14 bases between them. From germline, CDR1 is SEHNR and CDR2 FQNEAQ (reference sequence). This CDR3 region has 13 residues. The CDR3 loop is CASSSLPGSGYTF. The CDR3 DNA reads TGTGCCAGCAGCTCCCTTCCAGGGAGCGGCTACACCTTC.